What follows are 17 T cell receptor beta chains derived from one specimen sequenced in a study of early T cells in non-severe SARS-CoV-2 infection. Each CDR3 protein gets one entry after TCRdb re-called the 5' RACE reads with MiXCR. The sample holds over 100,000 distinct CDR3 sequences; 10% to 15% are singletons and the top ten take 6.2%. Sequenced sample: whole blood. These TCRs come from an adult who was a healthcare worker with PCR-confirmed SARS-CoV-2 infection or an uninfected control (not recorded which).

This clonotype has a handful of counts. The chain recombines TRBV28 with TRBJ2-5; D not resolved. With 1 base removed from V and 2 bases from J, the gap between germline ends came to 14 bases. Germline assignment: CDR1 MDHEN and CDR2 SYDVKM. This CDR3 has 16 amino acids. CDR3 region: CASSLFTKSLQETQYF. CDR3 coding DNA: TGTGCCAGCAGTTTATTCACCAAAAGCCTGCAAGAGACCCAGTACTTC.

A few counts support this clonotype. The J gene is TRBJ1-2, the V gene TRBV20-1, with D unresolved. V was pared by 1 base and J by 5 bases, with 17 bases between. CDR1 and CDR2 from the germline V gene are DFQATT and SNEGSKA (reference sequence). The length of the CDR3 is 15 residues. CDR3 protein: CSARGSSGISYGYTF. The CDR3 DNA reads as TGCAGTGCTAGAGGTAGCTCCGGGATATCATATGGCTACACCTTC.

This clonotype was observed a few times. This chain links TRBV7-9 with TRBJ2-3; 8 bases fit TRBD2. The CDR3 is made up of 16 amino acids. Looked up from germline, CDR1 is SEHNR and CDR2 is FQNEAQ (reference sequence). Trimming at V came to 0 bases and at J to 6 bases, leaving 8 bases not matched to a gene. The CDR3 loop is CASSLASAGGGDTQYF. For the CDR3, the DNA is TGTGCCAGCAGCTTAGCGTCCGCGGGCGGGGGGGATACGCAGTATTTT.

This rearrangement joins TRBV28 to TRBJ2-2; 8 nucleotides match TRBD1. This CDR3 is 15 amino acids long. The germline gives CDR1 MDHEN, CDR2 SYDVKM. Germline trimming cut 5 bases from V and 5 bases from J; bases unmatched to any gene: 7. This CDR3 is CASSTTGELTGELFF. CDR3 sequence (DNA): TGTGCCAGCAGTACGACAGGGGAATTGACCGGGGAGCTGTTTTTT.

Written as DNA, the CDR3 is TGTGCCAGCAGGCTAGCGGGAGTGGCTAATGAGCAGTTCTTC. Residues: CASRLAGVANEQFF. The chain couples TRBV28 to TRBJ2-1, with 10 bases lining up with TRBD2. The CDR3 has 14 amino acids. Germline CDR1 and CDR2: MDHEN and SYDVKM. After removal of 6 bases from V and 7 bases from J, the junction contained 6 bases not matched to a gene.

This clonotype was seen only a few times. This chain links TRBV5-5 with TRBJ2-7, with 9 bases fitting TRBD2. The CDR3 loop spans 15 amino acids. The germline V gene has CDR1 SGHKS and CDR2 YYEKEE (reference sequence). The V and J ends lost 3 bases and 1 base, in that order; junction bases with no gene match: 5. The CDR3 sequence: CASSSWTSASYEQYF. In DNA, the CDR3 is TGTGCCAGCAGCTCGTGGACTAGCGCGTCCTACGAGCAGTACTTC.

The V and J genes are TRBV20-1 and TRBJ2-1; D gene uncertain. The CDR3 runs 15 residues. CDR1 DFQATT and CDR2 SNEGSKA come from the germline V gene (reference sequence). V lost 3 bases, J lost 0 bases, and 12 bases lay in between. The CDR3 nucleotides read TGCAGTGCTAGGGTAGCCGTGAGCTCCTACAATGAGCAGTTCTTC. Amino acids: CSARVAVSSYNEQFF.

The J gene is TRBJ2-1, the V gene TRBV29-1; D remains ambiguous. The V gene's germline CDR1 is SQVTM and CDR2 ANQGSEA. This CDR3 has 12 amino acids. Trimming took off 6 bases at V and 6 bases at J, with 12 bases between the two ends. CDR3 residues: CSVNRVGNEQFF. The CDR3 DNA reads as TGCAGCGTGAACCGAGTGGGCAATGAGCAGTTCTTC.

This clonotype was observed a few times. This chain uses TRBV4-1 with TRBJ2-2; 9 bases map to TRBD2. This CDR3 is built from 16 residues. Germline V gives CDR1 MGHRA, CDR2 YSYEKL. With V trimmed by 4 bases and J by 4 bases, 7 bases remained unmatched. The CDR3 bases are TGCGCCAGCAGCCGACGACTAGCGGAGGCCACCGGGGAGCTGTTTTTT. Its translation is CASSRRLAEATGELFF.

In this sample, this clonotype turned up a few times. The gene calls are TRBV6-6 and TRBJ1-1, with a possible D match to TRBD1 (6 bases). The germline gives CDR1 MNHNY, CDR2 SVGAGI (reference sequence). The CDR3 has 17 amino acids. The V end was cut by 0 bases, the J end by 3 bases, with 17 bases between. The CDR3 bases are TGTGCCAGCAGTTACTCCTGGGAGACAGGAGGTTACACTGAAGCTTTCTTT. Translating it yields CASSYSWETGGYTEAFF.

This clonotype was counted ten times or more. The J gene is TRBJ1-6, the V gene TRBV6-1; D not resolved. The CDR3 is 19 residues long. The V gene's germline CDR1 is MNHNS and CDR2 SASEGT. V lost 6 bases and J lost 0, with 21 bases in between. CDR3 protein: CASRPIKGAASSYNSPLHF. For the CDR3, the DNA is TGTGCCAGCAGGCCAATAAAAGGCGCGGCCAGCTCCTATAATTCACCCCTCCACTTT.

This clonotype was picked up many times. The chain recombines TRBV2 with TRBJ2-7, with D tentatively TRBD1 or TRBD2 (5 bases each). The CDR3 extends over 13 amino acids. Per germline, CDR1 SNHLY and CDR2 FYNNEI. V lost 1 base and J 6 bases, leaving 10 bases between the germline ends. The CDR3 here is CASSEETGGEQYF. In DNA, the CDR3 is TGTGCCAGCAGTGAAGAAACAGGAGGCGAGCAGTACTTC. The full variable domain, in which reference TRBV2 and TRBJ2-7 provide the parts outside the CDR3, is EPEVTQTPSHQVTQMGQEVILRCVPISNHLYFYWYRQILGQKVEFLVSFYNNEISEKSEIFDDQFSVERPDGSNFTLKIRSTKLEDSAMYFCASSEETGGEQYFGPGTRLTVT.

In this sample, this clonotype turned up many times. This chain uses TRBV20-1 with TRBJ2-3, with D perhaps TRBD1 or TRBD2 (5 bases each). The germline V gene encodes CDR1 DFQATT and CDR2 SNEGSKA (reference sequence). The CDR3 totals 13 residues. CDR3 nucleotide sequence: TGCAGCCCCCGGGACGCCTTCACAGATACGCAGTATTTT. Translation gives CSPRDAFTDTQYF.

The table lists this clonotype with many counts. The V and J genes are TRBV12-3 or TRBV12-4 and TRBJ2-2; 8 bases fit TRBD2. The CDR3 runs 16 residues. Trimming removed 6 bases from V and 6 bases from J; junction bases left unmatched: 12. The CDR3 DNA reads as TGTGCCAGCAGCATTTTCCCGGGGGGGGACGCCGGGGAGCTGTTTTTT. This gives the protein CASSIFPGGDAGELFF.

CDR3 coding DNA: TGCGCCAGCAGTGACAGGGGCAATCAGCCCCAGCATTTT. Its protein product is CASSDRGNQPQHF. The gene calls are TRBV10-2 and TRBJ1-5; possibly TRBD1 for D (5 bases). CDR1 WSHSY and CDR2 SAAADI come from the germline V gene. This CDR3 region has 13 residues. The V gene lost 3 bases and the J gene lost 2 bases, with 5 bases spanning the gap.

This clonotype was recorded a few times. As DNA, the CDR3 is TGTGCCAGCAGTCATCAAGAGACCCAGTACTTC. It specifies CASSHQETQYF. V is TRBV28 and J is TRBJ2-5; D remains ambiguous. Germline assignment: CDR1 MDHEN and CDR2 SYDVKM. With 5 bases removed from V and 2 bases from J, the gap between germline ends came to 3 bases. CDR3 length: 11 amino acids.

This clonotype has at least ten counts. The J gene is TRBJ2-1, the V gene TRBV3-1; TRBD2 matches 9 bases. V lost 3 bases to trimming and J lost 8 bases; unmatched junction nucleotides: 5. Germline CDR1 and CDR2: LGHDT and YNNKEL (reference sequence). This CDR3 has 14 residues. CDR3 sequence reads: CASSHSGSRDEQFF. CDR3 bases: TGTGCCAGCAGCCATAGCGGGAGTAGGGATGAGCAGTTCTTC.